At least ten counts were recorded for the clone carrying this TCR beta chain. The antigen is undetermined. Time point given: newly diagnosed GD, antithyroid drugs for less than 3 months. RNA isolated from PBMCs was used to make the TCR library. This sample stems from a study of regulatory T cells in long-lasting Graves disease. General study findings and limits: Patients with persistent disease showed a bias toward TRBV28, TRBJ1-2 and TRBJ2-5.

Germline V lookup: CDR1 MDHEN, CDR2 SYDVKM. The junction had 8 bases not matched to a gene; V was cut back by 6 bases and J by 6 bases. There are 14 residues in the CDR3. CDR3-region Arm-PCR and iRepertoire HTBI primers produced the TCR beta libraries. TCRdb used MiXCR to reprocess the multiplex PCR reads, holding one entry per CDR3 protein. Of roughly 380,000 distinct CDR3 sequences listed, about 14% are singletons. This clonotype was obtained from a female donor with Graves disease. The genes are TRBV28 and TRBJ2-1; TRBD2 agrees at 7 bases. This specimen was peripheral blood mononuclear cells (PBMCs), taken at new diagnosis, from a patient treated with antithyroid drugs. For the CDR3, the DNA is TGTGCCAGCAGGTCTAGCGGTCTAGGCAATGAGCAGTTCTTC. It encodes CASRSSGLGNEQFF.